This TCR beta chain was captured by sequencing in a study of T cell repertoires in cytomegalovirus infection. From germline, CDR1 is SGHTA and CDR2 FQGNSA. The CDR3 is 16 amino acids. J lost 1 base, V lost 5 bases, and 8 bases had no gene match. One entry per CDR3 protein, called by TCRdb with MiXCR from the reads. Of about 310,000 distinct CDR3 sequences in the sample, about 17% were seen once. This clonotype was seen ten or more times. This sequence joins TRBV7-2 and TRBJ2-5; 9 bases map to TRBD2. The receptor's source is a human donor in good health (CMV status not recorded). Some clones in this sample may be carry-over from other donors' samples. Specimen: PBMCs. In DNA form, the CDR3 reads TGTGCCAGCAGCCTCCAAGCGGGGGGCGTCCAAGAGACCCAGTACTTC. Translation gives CASSLQAGGVQETQYF.